The 30 T cell receptor beta chains below all came from one sample that was sequenced in a study of response to subunit inactivated influenza vaccine. From the RT-PCR reads, TCRdb called clonotypes with MiXCR, one entry per CDR3 protein. The table shows roughly 570,000 distinct CDR3 sequences, with around 15% occurring only once. The sequencing used PBMCs from blood, collected 12 days after vaccination. The receptors originated from a man aged 50 to 60 who received an inactivated influenza vaccine.

This clonotype has only a few counts. The rearrangement joins TRBV19 to TRBJ2-2; tentatively, D is TRBD2 (5 bases). The CDR3 sequence is 14 residues long. Germline V gives CDR1 LNHDA, CDR2 SQIVND (reference sequence). V dropped 9 bases and J dropped 4 bases, with 15 bases sitting between them. CDR3 nucleotides: TGTGCCAGCCTAAATGCAGGAGGCACCGGGGAGCTGTTTTTT. Amino acid sequence: CASLNAGGTGELFF.

The chain couples TRBV7-2 to TRBJ2-7; D is possibly TRBD1 (6 bases). Germline CDR1 and CDR2: SGHTA and FQGNSA. This CDR3 contains 14 residues. V dropped 1 base and J dropped 2 bases, with 9 bases sitting between them. The DNA of the CDR3 is TGTGCCAGCAGCTTAGAAACAGGGCCCTACGAGCAGTACTTC. This gives the protein CASSLETGPYEQYF.

The rearrangement links TRBV11-2 to TRBJ2-7; D uncertain. The CDR3 covers 14 residues. The germline V gene has CDR1 SGHAT and CDR2 FQNNGV. The V gene lost 0 bases and the J gene lost 6 bases, with 12 bases spanning the gap. Written as DNA, the CDR3 is TGTGCCAGCAGCTTAGAGTCGATTGGTGGCGAGCAGTACTTC. Amino acids: CASSLESIGGEQYF. Filled out from reference TRBV11-2 and TRBJ2-7, the complete variable domain reads EAGVAQSPRYKIIEKRQSVAFWCNPISGHATLYWYQQILGQGPKLLIQFQNNGVVDDSQLPKDRFSAERLKGVDSTLKIQPAKLEDSAVYLCASSLESIGGEQYFGPGTRLTVT.

This chain uses TRBV20-1 with TRBJ2-5; possibly TRBD2 for D (6 bases). The germline V gene encodes CDR1 DFQATT and CDR2 SNEGSKA (reference sequence). CDR3 length equals 13 residues. Here the CDR3 reads CSALGAGQETQYF. CDR3 DNA sequence: TGCAGCGCGCTCGGGGCGGGGCAAGAGACCCAGTACTTC.

There are a few counts of this clonotype. This CDR3 reads CASSPSGTGGSSGSQPQHF. CDR3 nucleotide sequence: TGTGCCAGCAGCCCATCCGGGACAGGAGGGTCCAGCGGCAGTCAGCCCCAGCATTTT. V gene TRBV4-2 combines with J gene TRBJ1-5, with TRBD1 identical over 8 bases. Trimming cost V 4 bases and J 6 bases; bases outside gene matches: 20. There are 19 residues in the CDR3. The germline V gene encodes CDR1 LGHNA and CDR2 YNFKEQ.

This clonotype was detected only a few times. V and J are TRBV24-1 and TRBJ2-2, with unresolved D. With 5 bases removed from V and 7 bases from J, the gap between germline ends came to 13 bases. The CDR3 is 14 amino acids. Looked up from germline, CDR1 is KGHDR and CDR2 is SFDVKD. The CDR3 is CATSATISGGELFF. Written as DNA, the CDR3 is TGTGCCACCAGTGCAACTATCTCTGGCGGGGAGCTGTTTTTT.

There are many counts of this clonotype. The chain carries TRBV7-2 and TRBJ2-7, with D perhaps matching TRBD1 (6 bases). Trimming cost V 1 base and J 3 bases, with 16 bases left between them. The CDR3 runs to 16 residues. CDR1 is SGHTA and CDR2 is FQGNSA in the germline V gene. The DNA of the CDR3 is TGTGCCAGCAGCTTAGGCCCTTCGGACAGTTTCTACGAGCAGTACTTC. As protein: CASSLGPSDSFYEQYF.

J is TRBJ2-2 and V is TRBV2; 11 positions agree with TRBD2. Losses at the gene ends were 7 bases for V and 4 bases for J; bases not matched to a gene: 5. Germline-derived CDR1 and CDR2 are SNHLY and FYNNEI. This CDR3 region has 15 residues. CDR3 region: CASTLTSGITGELFF. CDR3 nucleotide sequence: TGTGCCAGCACTTTGACTAGCGGGATCACCGGGGAGCTGTTTTTT.

This clonotype was observed at least ten times. The V call is TRBV5-1, the J call TRBJ2-2, with D possibly being TRBD1 or TRBD2 (5 bases each). Looked up from germline, CDR1 is SGHRS and CDR2 is YFSETQ. Trimming shortened V by 0 bases and J by 2 bases, and 5 bases separated the two germline ends. The CDR3 covers 14 residues. The CDR3 is CASSLGDNTGELFF. In DNA form, the CDR3 reads TGCGCCAGCAGCTTGGGGGACAACACCGGGGAGCTGTTTTTT.

As concerns this clonotype: An end of the junction does not agree with germline; a read error may underlie this. The chain combines TRBV7-9 with TRBJ1-2; D is ambiguous. This CDR3 region has 12 residues. Germline-derived CDR1 and CDR2 are SEHNR and FQNEAQ (reference sequence). The CDR3 sequence is CSSSSPNYGYTF. CDR3 DNA sequence: TGTTCCAGCAGCTCGCCCAACTATGGCTACACCTTC.

This clonotype was seen only a few times. The J gene is TRBJ2-3, the V gene TRBV14; D is unresolved. CDR3 size: 14 residues. V gave up 1 base and J gave up 0 bases, with 5 bases separating them. Germline V gene lookup returns CDR1 SGHDN and CDR2 FVKESK. The CDR3: CASSQGISTDTQYF. The CDR3 DNA reads as TGTGCCAGCAGCCAAGGGATTAGCACAGATACGCAGTATTTT.

In its sample, this clonotype was seen a few times. The genes are TRBV6-1 and TRBJ1-4; D is ambiguous. The CDR3 is 16 residues long. Germline V gene sequence: CDR1 MNHNS, CDR2 SASEGT. Trimming removed 5 bases from V and 7 bases from J, with 20 bases in between. For the CDR3, the DNA is TGTGCCAGCAGTAGCGGGGAAGGGAGTGGGAGTGAAAAACTGTTTTTT. Translated, it gives CASSSGEGSGSEKLFF.

This clonotype appeared a few times. The V gene is TRBV5-1, the J gene TRBJ2-7; 8 nucleotides align to TRBD2. The CDR3 runs to 15 residues. The junction had 6 bases not matched to a gene; V was cut back by 4 bases and J by 0 bases. Germline assignment: CDR1 SGHRS and CDR2 YFSETQ. The CDR3 loop reads CASSPGGTISYEQYF. CDR3 bases: TGCGCCAGCAGCCCGGGGGGGACGATCTCCTACGAGCAGTACTTC.

The V gene is TRBV20-1, the J gene TRBJ1-4; no definite D call. Between the trimmed V and J ends, which lost 4 bases and 8 bases, there was a span of 14 bases. CDR1 and CDR2 from the germline V gene are DFQATT and SNEGSKA (reference sequence). The CDR3 is made up of 13 amino acids. This CDR3 is CSATSGVREKLFF. CDR3 sequence (DNA): TGCAGTGCTACGAGTGGGGTTCGGGAAAAACTGTTTTTT.

This chain links TRBV28 with TRBJ1-1, with no clear D. CDR1 and CDR2 from the germline V gene are MDHEN and SYDVKM. Trimming stripped 3 bases from V and 1 base from J, with 9 bases between. This CDR3 comprises 14 residues. CDR3 region: CASSFFTANTEAFF. As DNA, the CDR3 is TGTGCCAGCAGTTTCTTCACAGCGAACACTGAAGCTTTCTTT. Filled out from reference TRBV28 and TRBJ1-1, the complete variable domain reads DVKVTQSSRYLVKRTGEKVFLECVQDMDHENMFWYRQDPGLGLRLIYFSYDVKMKEKGDIPEGYSVSREKKERFSLILESASTNQTSMYLCASSFFTANTEAFFGQGTRLTVV.

This clonotype was recorded many times. V is TRBV12-3 or TRBV12-4 and J is TRBJ1-2; D ambiguous. This CDR3 spans 14 amino acids. Trimming removed 3 bases from V and 7 bases from J, with 15 bases in between. Here the CDR3 reads CASSLIFPYRGYTF. CDR3 in DNA: TGTGCCAGCAGTTTGATTTTCCCCTACCGTGGCTACACCTTC.

V usage is TRBV12-3 or TRBV12-4 and J usage is TRBJ2-6; D not certain. The V and J ends lost 1 base and 0 bases respectively, with 7 bases between them. The CDR3 spans 16 residues. The CDR3 is CASSLGKLSGANVLTF. In DNA form, the CDR3 reads TGTGCCAGCAGTTTAGGGAAACTCTCTGGGGCCAACGTCCTGACTTTC.

J is TRBJ2-7 and V is TRBV5-5, with 10 bases identical to TRBD2. The CDR3 consists of 15 residues. Germline CDR1 reads SGHKS; CDR2 reads YYEKEE (reference sequence). Unmatched junction bases numbered 5, after V lost 0 bases and J lost 5 bases. CDR3 region: CASSLGLAGVHEQYF. The CDR3 DNA sequence: TGTGCCAGCAGCTTGGGGCTAGCGGGAGTCCACGAGCAGTACTTC.

This chain uses TRBV28 with TRBJ2-1; 12 bases match TRBD2. CDR1 MDHEN and CDR2 SYDVKM come from the germline V gene. The trim removed 5 bases at V and 13 bases at J, leaving 12 bases unmatched. CDR3 length: 15 amino acids. The CDR3 sequence is CASSRLAGAALVQFF. CDR3 DNA: TGTGCCAGCAGTCGACTAGCGGGAGCGGCCCTTGTTCAGTTCTTC.

At least ten counts were recorded for this clonotype. The chain employs TRBV28 and TRBJ2-7; 9 nucleotides align to TRBD2. CDR3 length: 18 residues. CDR1 is MDHEN and CDR2 is SYDVKM in the germline V gene. V gave up 7 bases and J gave up 0 bases; unmatched junction bases: 16. CDR3 bases: TGTGCCAGCATACCGGGACTAGCTGATAAAATAAGCTCCTACGAGCAGTACTTC. Translating gives CASIPGLADKISSYEQYF. Drawing the rest from reference TRBV28 and TRBJ2-7, the complete variable domain is DVKVTQSSRYLVKRTGEKVFLECVQDMDHENMFWYRQDPGLGLRLIYFSYDVKMKEKGDIPEGYSVSREKKERFSLILESASTNQTSMYLCASIPGLADKISSYEQYFGPGTRLTVT.

This chain joins TRBV4-1 and TRBJ2-3, with 10 bases matching TRBD2. CDR3 length: 15 amino acids. V was clipped by 2 bases and J by 7 bases; unmatched bases: 6. Germline V gives CDR1 MGHRA, CDR2 YSYEKL. The CDR3 is CASSQISGGGNTQYF. The CDR3 DNA follows: TGCGCCAGCAGCCAAATAAGCGGGGGGGGAAATACGCAGTATTTT.

The chain is built from TRBV7-9 and TRBJ2-7, with 8 bases aligning to TRBD1. Germline CDR1 is SEHNR and CDR2 is FQNEAQ (reference sequence). V lost 1 base, J lost 3 bases, and 8 bases stayed unmatched. The CDR3 runs 16 residues. CDR3 region: CASSLGVTGAYYEQYF. CDR3 sequence (DNA): TGTGCCAGCAGCTTAGGAGTGACAGGGGCCTACTACGAGCAGTACTTC.

CDR3 sequence (DNA): TGTGCCAGCAGCCTCCTTGGGCAAAGAAAACTGTTTTTT. Its translation is CASSLLGQRKLFF. V usage is TRBV7-9 and J usage is TRBJ1-4; D not certain. The CDR3 extends over 13 amino acids. Germline V CDR1 and CDR2: SEHNR, FQNEAQ (reference sequence). V dropped 5 bases and J dropped 10 bases, with 14 bases sitting between them.

This clonotype occurred many times. V usage is TRBV28 and J usage is TRBJ1-2; no firm D call. CDR1 is MDHEN, CDR2 SYDVKM, per germline. The CDR3 loop spans 11 amino acids. With 7 bases removed from V and 8 bases from J, the gap between germline ends came to 11 bases. CDR3: CASTLGVGYTF. The CDR3 DNA sequence: TGTGCCAGCACCCTGGGTGTAGGCTACACCTTC.

This clonotype was observed a handful of times. The rearrangement links TRBV6-2 or TRBV6-3 to TRBJ2-2; 10 bases line up with TRBD2. Trimming at V came to 6 bases and at J to 4 bases, leaving 8 bases not matched to a gene. Germline V gene sequence: CDR1 MNHEY, CDR2 SVGEGT. The CDR3 loop spans 16 amino acids. Written as DNA, the CDR3 is TGTGCCAGCAGAAGTAGCGGGGGGCTTGGCACCGGGGAGCTGTTTTTT. Protein sequence: CASRSSGGLGTGELFF.

This clonotype was picked up one time. V gene TRBV12-3 or TRBV12-4 combines with J gene TRBJ2-3; D not certain. This CDR3 region has 13 residues. The V end was cut by 6 bases, the J end by 8 bases, with 15 bases between. In nucleotides, the CDR3 is TGTGCCAGCAGCTCGGACCGGATGGGTACGCAGTATTTT. This encodes CASSSDRMGTQYF.

This clonotype was detected ten times or more. The genes are TRBV29-1 and TRBJ2-2, with 8 bases matching TRBD1. The CDR3 has 14 residues. Germline V gene lookup returns CDR1 SQVTM and CDR2 ANQGSEA. J gave up 6 bases and V 7 bases, and 10 bases lay outside the gene matches. DNA for the CDR3: TGCAGCGCCGGACAGGGTTTTCTTGCCGGGGAGCTGTTTTTT. Its translation: CSAGQGFLAGELFF.

As to this clonotype: Given a much more abundant clone one base away, this may be a read error. This rearrangement joins TRBV12-3 or TRBV12-4 to TRBJ2-5, with 9 positions matching TRBD1. This CDR3 has 18 residues. CDR3 loop: CASSSETGGEENQGTQYF. The CDR3 coding sequence is TGTGCCAGCAGTTCCGAGACAGGGGGTGAAGAAAACCAAGGGACCCAGTACTTC.

This clonotype was seen a few times. The rearrangement uses TRBV15 and TRBJ2-1, with D tentatively TRBD1 (5 bases). V was pared by 4 bases and J by 2 bases, with 15 bases between. Germline CDR1 is LNHNV and CDR2 is YYDKDF (reference sequence). This CDR3 has 16 residues. CDR3 coding DNA: TGTGCCACCAGCAACTCAGGGAACCGCCCCTACAATGAGCAGTTCTTC. Translating gives CATSNSGNRPYNEQFF.

This clonotype showed up just a few times. The J gene is TRBJ2-1, the V gene TRBV6-2 or TRBV6-3; 10 bases align to TRBD2. The CDR3 consists of 15 residues. CDR1 is MNHEY, CDR2 SVGEGT, per germline. Trimming removed 6 bases from V and 3 bases from J; junction bases left unmatched: 5. This chain's CDR3 is CASRTSGPHYNEQFF. The DNA for the CDR3 is TGTGCCAGCAGGACTAGCGGGCCACACTACAATGAGCAGTTCTTC.